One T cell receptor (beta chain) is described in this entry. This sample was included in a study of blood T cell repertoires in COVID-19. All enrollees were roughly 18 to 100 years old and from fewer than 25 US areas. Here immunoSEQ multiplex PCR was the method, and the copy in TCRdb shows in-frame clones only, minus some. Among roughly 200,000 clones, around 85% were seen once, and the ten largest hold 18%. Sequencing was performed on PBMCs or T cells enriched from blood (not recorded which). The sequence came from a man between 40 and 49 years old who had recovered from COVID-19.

In DNA, the CDR3 is TGTGCCAGCAGCTATCACCTACAGGGGGCAGAGGCTTTCTTT. Translated: CASSYHLQGAEAFF. This rearrangement joins TRBV7-2 to TRBJ1-1, with TRBD1 matching over 9 bases. Germline values: CDR1 SGHTA, CDR2 FQGNSA. V was pared by 4 bases and J by 11 bases, with 11 bases of the junction left unmatched. This CDR3 has 14 residues.